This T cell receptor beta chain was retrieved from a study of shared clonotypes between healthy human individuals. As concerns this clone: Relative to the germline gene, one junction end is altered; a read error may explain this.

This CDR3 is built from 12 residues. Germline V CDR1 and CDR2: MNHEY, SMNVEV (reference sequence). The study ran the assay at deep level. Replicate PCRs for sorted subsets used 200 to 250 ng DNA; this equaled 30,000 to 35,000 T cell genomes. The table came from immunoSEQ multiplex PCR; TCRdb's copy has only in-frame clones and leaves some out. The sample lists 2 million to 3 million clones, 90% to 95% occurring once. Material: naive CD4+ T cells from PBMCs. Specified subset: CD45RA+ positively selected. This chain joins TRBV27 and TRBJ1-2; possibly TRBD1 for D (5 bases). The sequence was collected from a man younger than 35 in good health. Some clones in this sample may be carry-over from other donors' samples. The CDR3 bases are TGTGCCAGCAGTCCCCTCACGGGACGGCTCTCCTTC. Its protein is CASSPLTGRLSF.